In this sample, the clone carrying this T cell receptor (beta chain) turned up many times. Individual cDNA molecules were tagged with unique molecular identifiers. TCRdb called the 5' RACE reads again in MiXCR, with one record for every CDR3 protein. The sample lists approximately 39,000 distinct CDR3 sequences, roughly 4.8% occurring once. The sample originates from a study of early T cells in non-severe SARS-CoV-2 infection. The V gene's germline CDR1 is SEHNR and CDR2 FQNEAQ (reference sequence). This CDR3 region has 16 residues. The J segment lost 4 bases and the V segment lost 0 bases, leaving 7 bases of the junction unmatched.

Sequencing input: whole blood. The TCR sequence derives from an adult who was a healthcare worker with PCR-confirmed SARS-CoV-2 infection or an uninfected control (not recorded which). The chain couples TRBV7-9 to TRBJ2-7; 9 nucleotides match TRBD1. The CDR3, as DNA: TGTGCCAGCAGCTTAGCGAGGGGACAGGGTACGTACGAGCAGTACTTC. It encodes CASSLARGQGTYEQYF.